The 18 T cell receptor beta chains below were found in one sample sequenced in a study of tumor-infiltrating lymphocytes in primary liver carcinoma. TCR beta cDNA was reverse-transcribed from 400 to 500 ng of total RNA. The reaction used a constant-region primer and ProtoScript II reverse transcriptase. Employing slightly modified ARM-PCR, three nested multiplex PCR rounds were run, and these gave rise to the TCR beta libraries. TRBV1-TRBV30 forward primers and a C-beta reverse primer were used in the first two PCR rounds, which each ran for 10 cycles. TCRdb independently ran MiXCR on the multiplex PCR reads; one entry per CDR3 protein. The data show 50,000 to 65,000 distinct CDR3 sequences, roughly 70% seen once. Unsorted bulk tissue (roughly 19-31 mg) underwent RNA and DNA co-extraction. The sequenced material came from liver tumor tissue from sampling region 4. Sample subset: tumor region T4, right-lateral pole. The receptor source for this set is a middle-aged man with primary liver carcinoma and hepatitis B virus infection.

The chain has TRBV29-1 and TRBJ2-1, with 7 bases that match TRBD2. Germline lookup yields CDR1 SQVTM and CDR2 ANQGSEA. This CDR3 is built from 13 residues. With 3 bases clipped from V and 5 bases from J, the junction kept 4 bases outside the gene matches. The CDR3 here is CSVDTTSHNEQFF. The CDR3 DNA reads as TGCAGCGTTGATACGACTAGCCACAATGAGCAGTTCTTC.

On this clonotype itself: With a much larger clone just one base away, this may be a read error. The rearrangement links TRBV25-1 to TRBJ2-5; D remains ambiguous. The CDR3 is 12 residues long. Germline V gene data show CDR1 as MGHDK and CDR2 as SYGVNS. DNA of the CDR3: TGTGCCAGCAGTCTAAACTCAGAGACCCACTACTTC. Its protein product is CASSLNSETHYF.

With regard to this clonotype: One junction end disagrees with the germline gene, perhaps due to a read error. The chain employs TRBV29-1 and TRBJ2-5; a possible D gene is TRBD1 (6 bases). Per the germline V gene, CDR1 is SQVTM and CDR2 is ANQGSEA. CDR3 size: 13 residues. CDR3 sequence (DNA): TGTAGCATTGAAGGGACACCCAAAGAAACCCAGTACTTC. Encoded protein: CSIEGTPKETQYF. The whole variable domain, filled in from reference TRBV29-1 and TRBJ2-5, reads SAVISQKPSRDICQRGTSLTIQCQVDSQVTMMFWYRQQPGQSLTLIATANQGSEATYESGFVIDKFPISRPNLTFSTLTVSNMSPEDSSIYLCSIEGTPKETQYFGPGTRLLVL.

The chain joins TRBV20-1 to TRBJ2-1, with 8 nucleotides matching TRBD1. CDR1 DFQATT and CDR2 SNEGSKA come from the germline V gene (reference sequence). With 3 bases clipped from V and 8 bases from J, the junction kept 15 bases outside the gene matches. The CDR3 sequence is 16 residues long. CDR3 protein: CSASLSGGLGVDEQFF. The CDR3 bases are TGCAGTGCTAGCTTATCAGGGGGCTTGGGGGTAGATGAGCAGTTCTTC.

CDR3 amino acids: CSHRTSGDYNEQFF. Written as DNA, the CDR3 is TGCAGTCACCGTACTAGCGGAGACTACAATGAGCAGTTCTTC. The genes are TRBV29-1 and TRBJ2-1; 8 bases are shared with TRBD2. In germline, CDR1 is SQVTM, CDR2 ANQGSEA. The CDR3 is 14 residues long.

This clonotype was picked up a small number of times. One junction end does not reproduce the germline sequence, and a read error may be involved. V gene TRBV7-8 combines with J gene TRBJ2-1, with 10 bases lining up with TRBD2. Germline CDR1 is SGHVS and CDR2 is FQNEAQ. This CDR3 is 15 amino acids long. CDR3 loop: CASSPGLADYNGQFF. The CDR3 bases are TGTGCCAGCAGCCCAGGACTAGCGGATTACAATGGGCAGTTCTTC.

This clonotype came up a few times. The V gene is TRBV4-3, the J gene TRBJ2-7, with unresolved D. Germline V lookup: CDR1 LGHNA, CDR2 YSLEER. With 0 bases removed from V and 1 base from J, the gap between germline ends came to 4 bases. The CDR3 length is 13 residues. The CDR3: CASSQDYSYEQYF. The CDR3 DNA is TGCGCCAGCAGCCAAGACTATTCCTACGAGCAGTACTTC.

Details on this clonotype: One junction end does not reproduce the germline sequence, and a read error may be involved. The chain carries TRBV6-1 and TRBJ2-6; 8 nucleotides agree with TRBD2. This CDR3 has 18 residues. CDR1 and CDR2 (germline): MNHNS, SASEGT. CDR3 sequence: CAGSERGTTSSGANVLTF. CDR3 coding DNA: TGTGCCGGCAGTGAGCGGGGGACGACTAGCTCTGGGGCCAACGTCCTGACTTTC.

On this clonotype itself: A junction boundary mismatches the germline segment, possibly from a read error. V usage is TRBV5-6 and J usage is TRBJ2-5; 7 bases are a match to TRBD2. The CDR3 runs 15 residues. Germline-derived CDR1 and CDR2 are SGHDT and YYEEEE. In DNA, the CDR3 is TGTGTCAGCAGCCCCAAGGGGATGGGAGGGGAGACCCAGTACTTC. It is translated as CVSSPKGMGGETQYF.

Remarks on this clonotype: One end of the junction varies from germline; a read error may be responsible. The chain couples TRBV6-5 to TRBJ2-6; D gene unclear. Germline-derived CDR1 and CDR2 are MNHEY and SVGAGI. This CDR3 is built from 15 residues. In DNA, the CDR3 is TGTGTCAGCAGTCCCAACCTTCCTGGAGCCAACGTCCTGACTTTC. Translating it yields CVSSPNLPGANVLTF.

Details on this clonotype: A junction end diverges from the germline sequence, so it may reflect a read error. The chain employs TRBV10-3 and TRBJ2-6, with TRBD2 matching 7 bases. Germline V gene lookup returns CDR1 ENHRY and CDR2 SYGVKD. The CDR3 length is 15 residues. CDR3 in DNA: TGTGCCATCAGTTTGGGAGGGCACGGGGCCAACATCCTGACTTTC. Its protein product is CAISLGGHGANILTF.

On this clonotype: One end of the junction does not line up with germline, which may come from a read error. The chain recombines TRBV4-1 with TRBJ2-3, with TRBD2 as a possible D gene (5 bases). Per the germline V gene, CDR1 is MGHRA and CDR2 is YSYEKL. The CDR3 length is 19 residues. CDR3 DNA: TGCGCCAGCAGCCAAGAACCCACCCTGAGCGGTCAGAACACAGATATGCAGTATTTT. Translated: CASSQEPTLSGQNTDMQYF.

As concerns this clonotype: A much larger clone differs by one base, so this may be a read error. This sequence joins TRBV7-9 and TRBJ1-1, with TRBD1 as a possible D gene (5 bases). The CDR3 contains 13 residues. V shed 7 bases and J shed 11 bases, with 20 bases lying between them. CDR1 is SEHNR, CDR2 FQNEAQ, per germline (reference sequence). CDR3: CASNLWVGGKAFF. The CDR3 DNA follows: TGTGCCAGCAACCTCTGGGTCGGGGGGAAGGCTTTCTTT.

V gene TRBV11-2 combines with J gene TRBJ2-5, with D unresolved. Looked up from germline, CDR1 is SGHAT and CDR2 is FQNNGV. The CDR3 is 18 amino acids. Trimming took 3 bases from V and 3 from J, leaving 23 bases between them. The CDR3 is CASSLARPALGKKETQYF. CDR3 DNA sequence: TGTGCCAGCAGCTTGGCGAGGCCAGCTCTGGGAAAAAAAGAGACCCAGTACTTC.

This clonotype was seen a handful of times. It may be a read error: a sequence one base away is much more abundant. The chain links TRBV29-1 to TRBJ1-1; perhaps TRBD1 as D (5 bases). Trimming shortened V by 5 bases and J by 5 bases, and 12 bases separated the two germline ends. Germline-derived CDR1 and CDR2 are SQVTM and ANQGSEA. The CDR3 covers 12 residues. CDR3 nucleotide sequence: TGCAGCGTTCGATGGGGCACGACTGAAGCTTTCTTT. It translates to CSVRWGTTEAFF.

Comments on this clonotype: A read error may be the cause here, since a much bigger clone is one base away. No conserved phenylalanine or tryptophan ends this CDR3, so it is likely a read error. The V and J genes are TRBV5-1 and TRBJ2-2; D not resolved. The V gene's germline CDR1 is SGHRS and CDR2 YFSETQ. The V gene lost 3 bases and the J gene lost 2 bases, with 11 bases spanning the gap. The CDR3 is 15 amino acids. CDR3 in DNA: TGCGCCAGCAGCTCGCCTTTGCGAAACACCGGGGAGCTGTTTTTA. Its protein is CASSSPLRNTGELFL.

With respect to this clonotype: Germline is not matched at one junction end, which may reflect a read error. This chain uses TRBV6-5 with TRBJ1-2, with TRBD1 matching over 8 bases. Germline V CDR1 and CDR2: MNHEY, SVGAGI. The CDR3 length is 14 residues. The CDR3 nucleotides are TGTACCAGCGGACGGACAGGGATTTCCTATGACTACACCTTC. It is translated as CTSGRTGISYDYTF.

A single count supports this clonotype. Its ends do not fully match the called genes, so a read error is possible. This CDR3 reads CTSNLPRESTDTQYF. For the CDR3, the DNA is TGTACCAGCAATTTGCCGAGGGAGAGCACAGATACGCAGTATTTT. The J gene is TRBJ2-3, the V gene TRBV11-1; D possibly corresponds to TRBD2 (5 bases). CDR3 length: 15 amino acids. Germline assignment: CDR1 SGHAT and CDR2 FQDESV (reference sequence). Full variable domain (rest looked up from reference TRBV11-1 and TRBJ2-3): EAEVAQSPRYKITEKSQAVAFWCDPISGHATLYWYRQILGQGPELLVQFQDESVVDDSQLPKDRFSAERLKGVDSTLKIQPAELGDSAMYLCTSNLPRESTDTQYFGPGTRLTVL.